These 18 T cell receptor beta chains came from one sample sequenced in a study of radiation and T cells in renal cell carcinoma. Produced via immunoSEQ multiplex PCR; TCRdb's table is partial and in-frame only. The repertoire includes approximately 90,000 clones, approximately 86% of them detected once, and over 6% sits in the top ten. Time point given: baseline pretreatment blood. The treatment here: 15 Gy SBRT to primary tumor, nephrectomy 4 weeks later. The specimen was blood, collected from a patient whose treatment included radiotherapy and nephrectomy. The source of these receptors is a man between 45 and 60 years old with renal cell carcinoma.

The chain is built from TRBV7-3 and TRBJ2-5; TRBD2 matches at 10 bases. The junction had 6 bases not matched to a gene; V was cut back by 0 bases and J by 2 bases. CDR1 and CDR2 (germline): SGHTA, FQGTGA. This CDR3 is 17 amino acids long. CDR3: CASSLTAGGPGQETQYF. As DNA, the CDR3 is TGTGCCAGCAGCTTAACAGCGGGAGGGCCGGGTCAAGAGACCCAGTACTTC.

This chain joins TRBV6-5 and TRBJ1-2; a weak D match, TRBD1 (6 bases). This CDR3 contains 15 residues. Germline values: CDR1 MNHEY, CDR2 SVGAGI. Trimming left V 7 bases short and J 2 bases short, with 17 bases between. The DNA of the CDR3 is TGTGCCAGCAACGCACAGGGAAGAGGGAACTATGGCTACACCTTC. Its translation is CASNAQGRGNYGYTF.

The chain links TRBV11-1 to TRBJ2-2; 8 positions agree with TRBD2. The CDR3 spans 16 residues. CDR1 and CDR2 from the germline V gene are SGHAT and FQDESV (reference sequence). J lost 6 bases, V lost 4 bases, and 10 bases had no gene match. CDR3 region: CASSSGRARVSGELFF. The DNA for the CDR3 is TGTGCCAGCAGCTCCGGGAGGGCCAGAGTTTCCGGGGAGCTGTTTTTT.

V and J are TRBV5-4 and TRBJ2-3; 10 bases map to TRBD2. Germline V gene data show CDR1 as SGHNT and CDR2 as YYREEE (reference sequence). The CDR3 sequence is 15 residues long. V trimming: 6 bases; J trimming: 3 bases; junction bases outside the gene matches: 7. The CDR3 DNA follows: TGTGCCAGCAAAGCGGGAGGGATCGGGACAGATACGCAGTATTTT. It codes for CASKAGGIGTDTQYF.

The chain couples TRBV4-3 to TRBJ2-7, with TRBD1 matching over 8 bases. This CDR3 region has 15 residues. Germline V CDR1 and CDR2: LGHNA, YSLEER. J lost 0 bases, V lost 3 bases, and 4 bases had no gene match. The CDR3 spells CASSQDRVSSYEQYF. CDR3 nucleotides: TGCGCCAGCAGCCAGGACAGGGTGAGCTCCTACGAGCAGTACTTC.

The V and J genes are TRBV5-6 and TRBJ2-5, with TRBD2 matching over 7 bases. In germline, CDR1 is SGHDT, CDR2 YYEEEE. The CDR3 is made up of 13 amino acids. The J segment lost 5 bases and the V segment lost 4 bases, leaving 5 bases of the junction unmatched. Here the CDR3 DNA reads TGTGCCAGCAGCGGCGGGGGAGGGGAGACCCAGTACTTC. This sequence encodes CASSGGGGETQYF. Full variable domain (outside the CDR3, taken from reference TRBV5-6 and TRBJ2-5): DAGVTQSPTHLIKTRGQQVTLRCSPKSGHDTVSWYQQALGQGPQFIFQYYEEEERQRGNFPDRFSGHQFPNYSSELNVNALLLGDSALYLCASSGGGGETQYFGPGTRLLVL.

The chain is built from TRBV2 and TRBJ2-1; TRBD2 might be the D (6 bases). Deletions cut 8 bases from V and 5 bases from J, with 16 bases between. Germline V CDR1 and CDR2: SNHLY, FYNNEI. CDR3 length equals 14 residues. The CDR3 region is CASGFLVADNEQFF. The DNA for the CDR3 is TGTGCCAGCGGCTTTTTGGTAGCGGACAATGAGCAGTTCTTC.

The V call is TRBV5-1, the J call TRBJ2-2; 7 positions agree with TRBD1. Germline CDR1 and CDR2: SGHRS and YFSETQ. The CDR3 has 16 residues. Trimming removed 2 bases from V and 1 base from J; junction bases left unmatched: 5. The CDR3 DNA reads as TGCGCCAGCAGCTTACAGGGGCGCGGGAACACCGGGGAGCTGTTTTTT. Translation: CASSLQGRGNTGELFF.

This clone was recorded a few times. CDR3 in DNA: TGTGCCAGCAGCTTAACGATTCTAGCGGGAGCCTACAATGAGCAGTTCTTC. Translation: CASSLTILAGAYNEQFF. This chain connects TRBV7-3 to TRBJ2-1, with TRBD2 identical over 10 bases. The CDR3 spans 17 residues. Germline V gene sequence: CDR1 SGHTA, CDR2 FQGTGA. V dropped 0 bases and J dropped 2; count of bases not matched to a gene: 4.

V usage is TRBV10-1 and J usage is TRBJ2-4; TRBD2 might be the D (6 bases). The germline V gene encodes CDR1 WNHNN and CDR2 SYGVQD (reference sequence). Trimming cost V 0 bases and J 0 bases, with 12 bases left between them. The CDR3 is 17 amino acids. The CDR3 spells CASSESMGLGAKNIQYF. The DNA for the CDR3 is TGCGCCAGCAGTGAGTCGATGGGACTTGGAGCCAAAAACATTCAGTACTTC.

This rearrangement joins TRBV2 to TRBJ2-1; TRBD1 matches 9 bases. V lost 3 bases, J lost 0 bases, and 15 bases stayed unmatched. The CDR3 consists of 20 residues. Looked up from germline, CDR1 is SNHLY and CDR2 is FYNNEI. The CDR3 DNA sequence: TGTGCCAGCAGTGAGGGGGCGGGACAGGGATACTTTAGCTCCTACAATGAGCAGTTCTTC. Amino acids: CASSEGAGQGYFSSYNEQFF. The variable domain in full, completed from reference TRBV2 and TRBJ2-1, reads EPEVTQTPSHQVTQMGQEVILRCVPISNHLYFYWYRQILGQKVEFLVSFYNNEISEKSEIFDDQFSVERPDGSNFTLKIRSTKLEDSAMYFCASSEGAGQGYFSSYNEQFFGPGTRLTVL.

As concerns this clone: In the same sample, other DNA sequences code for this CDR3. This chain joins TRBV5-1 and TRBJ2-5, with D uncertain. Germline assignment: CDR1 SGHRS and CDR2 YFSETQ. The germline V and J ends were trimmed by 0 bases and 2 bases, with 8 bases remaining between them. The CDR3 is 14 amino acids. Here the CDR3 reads CASSLAGRQETQYF. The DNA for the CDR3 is TGCGCCAGCAGCTTGGCCGGCAGACAAGAGACCCAGTACTTC.

The CDR3, as DNA: TGCGCCAGCAGCCAAGCGTTTCTTGGGGCCAGGGGCAACTCTGGGGCCAACGTCCTGACTTTC. Its protein product is CASSQAFLGARGNSGANVLTF. The gene calls are TRBV4-1 and TRBJ2-6; possible D gene TRBD1, 6 bases. CDR1 and CDR2 from the germline V gene are MGHRA and YSYEKL. The CDR3 is made up of 21 amino acids. The ends were cut back, 1 base at V and 0 bases at J, with 22 bases in the middle.

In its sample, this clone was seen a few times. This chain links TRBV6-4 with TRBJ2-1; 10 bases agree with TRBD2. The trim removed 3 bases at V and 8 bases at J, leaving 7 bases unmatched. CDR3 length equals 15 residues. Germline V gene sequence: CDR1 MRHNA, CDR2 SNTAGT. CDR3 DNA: TGTGCCAGCAGTGAATCTAGCGGGAGTGTGGATGAGCAGTTCTTC. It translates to CASSESSGSVDEQFF.

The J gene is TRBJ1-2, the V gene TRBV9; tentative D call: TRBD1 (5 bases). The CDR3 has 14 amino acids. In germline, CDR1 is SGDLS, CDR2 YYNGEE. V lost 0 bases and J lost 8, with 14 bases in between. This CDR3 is CASSVGREISGYTF. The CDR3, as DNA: TGTGCCAGCAGCGTAGGCAGGGAGATTTCCGGCTACACCTTC.

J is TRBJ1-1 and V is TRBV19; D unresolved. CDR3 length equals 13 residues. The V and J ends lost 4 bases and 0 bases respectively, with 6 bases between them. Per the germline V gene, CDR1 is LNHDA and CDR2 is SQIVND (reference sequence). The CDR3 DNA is TGTGCCAGTAGTAGCCAAGTGAACACTGAAGCTTTCTTT. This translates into CASSSQVNTEAFF.

The CDR3 DNA is TGTGCCTGGAGTACAGGCCCTGACACTGAAGCTTTCTTT. It translates to CAWSTGPDTEAFF. The rearrangement uses TRBV30 and TRBJ1-1; the D gene is possibly TRBD1 (5 bases). CDR1 and CDR2 (germline): GTSNPN, SVGIG (reference sequence). CDR3 length: 13 amino acids. Trimming cost V 2 bases and J 3 bases, with 10 bases left between them.

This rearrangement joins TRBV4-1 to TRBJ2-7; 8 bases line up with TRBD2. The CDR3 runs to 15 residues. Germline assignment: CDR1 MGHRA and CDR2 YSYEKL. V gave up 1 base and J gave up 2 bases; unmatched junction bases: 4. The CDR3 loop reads CASSQAGGGTYEQYF. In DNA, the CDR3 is TGCGCCAGCAGCCAAGCCGGCGGGGGGACCTACGAGCAGTACTTC.